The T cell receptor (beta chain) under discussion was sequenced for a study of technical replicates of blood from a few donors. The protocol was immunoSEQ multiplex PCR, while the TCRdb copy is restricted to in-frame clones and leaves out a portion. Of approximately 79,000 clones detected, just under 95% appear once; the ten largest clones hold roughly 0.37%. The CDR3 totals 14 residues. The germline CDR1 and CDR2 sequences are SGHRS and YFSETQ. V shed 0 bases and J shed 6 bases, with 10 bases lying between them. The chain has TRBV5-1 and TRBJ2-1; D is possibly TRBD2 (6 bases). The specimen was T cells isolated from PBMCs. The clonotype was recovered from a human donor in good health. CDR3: CASSLVPAGNEQFF. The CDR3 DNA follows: TGCGCCAGCAGCTTGGTTCCAGCGGGCAATGAGCAGTTCTTC.